The T cell receptor (beta chain) under discussion was sequenced for a study of blood T cell repertoires in COVID-19. Study as a whole: Sources were T cells, B-cell-depleted T cells, or PBMCs; the material itself was cDNA or gDNA.

Method: immunoSEQ multiplex PCR; TCRdb's copy keeps in-frame clones and lacks some. The table records approximately 300,000 clones, roughly 90% of them present only once. J lost 5 bases, V lost 3 bases, and 4 bases had no gene match. The CDR3 covers 13 residues. Germline V gives CDR1 ENHRY, CDR2 SYGVKD. Sequencing was carried out using peripheral blood. This receptor was obtained from a woman in her 50s with active or convalescent COVID-19. This sequence joins TRBV10-3 and TRBJ2-7; TRBD2 agrees at 7 bases. The CDR3 sequence is CAISEGRAHEQYF. The DNA of the CDR3 is TGTGCCATCAGTGAAGGGAGGGCCCACGAGCAGTACTTC.